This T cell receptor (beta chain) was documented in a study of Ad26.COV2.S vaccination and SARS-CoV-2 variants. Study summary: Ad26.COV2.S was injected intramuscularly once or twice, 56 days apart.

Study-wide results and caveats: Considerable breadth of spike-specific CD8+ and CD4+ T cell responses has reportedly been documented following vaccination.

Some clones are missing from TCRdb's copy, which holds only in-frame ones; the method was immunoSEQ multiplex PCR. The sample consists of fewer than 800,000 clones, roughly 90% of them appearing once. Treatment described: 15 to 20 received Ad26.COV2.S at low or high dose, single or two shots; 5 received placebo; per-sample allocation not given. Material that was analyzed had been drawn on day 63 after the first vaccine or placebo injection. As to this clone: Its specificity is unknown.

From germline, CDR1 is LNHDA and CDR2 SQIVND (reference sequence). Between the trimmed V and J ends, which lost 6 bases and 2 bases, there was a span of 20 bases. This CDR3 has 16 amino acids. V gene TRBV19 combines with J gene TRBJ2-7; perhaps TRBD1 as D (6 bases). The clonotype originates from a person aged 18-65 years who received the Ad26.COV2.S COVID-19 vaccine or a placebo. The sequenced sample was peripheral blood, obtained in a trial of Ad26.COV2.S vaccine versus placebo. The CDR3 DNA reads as TGTGCCAGTAGCGGGAACTTGGGGACACCAACCTACGAGCAGTACTTC. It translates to CASSGNLGTPTYEQYF.